One and the same sample provided the 29 T cell receptor beta chains below, sequenced in a study of cytomegalovirus exposure and HLA in healthy donors. With 60 Vbeta and 13 Jbeta primers, the PCR was carried out. Repertoires were generated with immunoSEQ multiplex PCR, while TCRdb's copy carries only in-frame clones and drops some. The sample consists of approximately 150,000 clones, 85% of them appearing once. Specimen: PBMCs. The receptors come from a young man in good health and CMV-seropositive.

This chain links TRBV19 with TRBJ1-2; D is ambiguous. Germline assignment: CDR1 LNHDA and CDR2 SQIVND (reference sequence). V was cut by 3 bases and J by 4 bases, with 18 bases left in between. The length of the CDR3 is 16 residues. The CDR3 loop reads CASSMSGQPSGYGYTF. CDR3 DNA: TGTGCCAGTAGTATGAGCGGGCAGCCCTCCGGCTATGGCTACACCTTC.

This clone was detected a few times. V and J are TRBV19 and TRBJ1-5; weak D call: TRBD1 (6 bases). V was clipped by 4 bases and J by 7 bases, with 11 bases between them. The germline gives CDR1 LNHDA, CDR2 SQIVND (reference sequence). The CDR3 totals 13 residues. The CDR3 DNA is TGTGCCAGTAGTAACAGGGAGGGCCAGCCCCAGCATTTT. Amino acid sequence: CASSNREGQPQHF. The whole variable domain, remainder taken from reference TRBV19 and TRBJ1-5, is DGGITQSPKYLFRKEGQNVTLSCEQNLNHDAMYWYRQDPGQGLRLIYYSQIVNDFQKGDIAEGYSVSREKKESFPLTVTSAQKNPTAFYLCASSNREGQPQHFGDGTRLSIL.

The chain joins TRBV2 to TRBJ2-7, with 8 bases aligning to TRBD1. The V gene's germline CDR1 is SNHLY and CDR2 FYNNEI. This CDR3 comprises 16 residues. J lost 0 bases, V lost 6 bases, and 10 bases had no gene match. CDR3 DNA: TGTGCCAGCAGCAGGGGGCGTCGGCCCACCTCCTACGAGCAGTACTTC. The encoded protein is CASSRGRRPTSYEQYF.

The chain links TRBV5-1 to TRBJ1-1; possibly TRBD1 for D (6 bases). Germline V gives CDR1 SGHRS, CDR2 YFSETQ. V lost 2 bases and J 1 base, leaving 9 bases between the germline ends. The CDR3 spans 14 residues. In DNA, the CDR3 is TGCGCCAGCAGCTTCGTAGGGGGGAACACTGAAGCTTTCTTT. Translating it yields CASSFVGGNTEAFF.

This sequence joins TRBV5-5 and TRBJ2-5, with 7 bases fitting TRBD2. Trimming took 3 bases from V and 2 from J; bases not matched to a gene: 10. Germline CDR1 reads SGHKS; CDR2 reads YYEKEE (reference sequence). The CDR3 consists of 16 residues. The CDR3 DNA reads TGTGCCAGCAGCTCCCATCCGACTAGCAGACAAGAGACCCAGTACTTC. Translation gives CASSSHPTSRQETQYF.

The V call is TRBV10-3, the J call TRBJ1-5; 8 nucleotides match TRBD1. V lost 6 bases, J lost 2 bases, and 3 bases stayed unmatched. Germline loops: CDR1 ENHRY, CDR2 SYGVKD. The CDR3 runs 14 residues. CDR3 residues: CAIRGQGGNQPQHF. The CDR3 nucleotides are TGTGCCATCAGAGGACAGGGTGGCAATCAGCCCCAGCATTTT.

The chain carries TRBV4-2 and TRBJ2-3; 8 positions match TRBD2. The germline CDR1 and CDR2 sequences are LGHNA and YNFKEQ. The trim removed 0 bases at V and 4 bases at J, leaving 6 bases unmatched. This CDR3 is built from 16 residues. DNA for the CDR3: TGTGCCAGCAGCCAAGATACGAGCGGGAGTCCAGATACGCAGTATTTT. This translates into CASSQDTSGSPDTQYF.

To note about this clone: Other DNA sequences in the sample encode the same CDR3. The J gene is TRBJ2-5, the V gene TRBV14; 8 nucleotides align to TRBD1. The ends lost 5 bases at V and 2 bases at J; junction bases unmatched: 4. This CDR3 is built from 14 residues. Germline V CDR1 and CDR2: SGHDN, FVKESK. This chain's CDR3 is CASSRNRGQETQYF. Written as DNA, the CDR3 is TGTGCCAGCAGCAGGAACAGGGGGCAAGAGACCCAGTACTTC.

The chain has TRBV4-1 and TRBJ2-3; 7 nucleotides match TRBD2. Looked up from germline, CDR1 is MGHRA and CDR2 is YSYEKL. The CDR3 is 16 residues long. V was pared by 3 bases and J by 5 bases, with 11 bases of the junction left unmatched. The CDR3 DNA is TGCGCCAGCAGCCATCCTGGGGGGGTGACGGGAGATACGCAGTATTTT. Protein product: CASSHPGGVTGDTQYF.

The CDR3 is CASSYSTSTGELFF. The CDR3 nucleotides read TGTGCCAGCAGTTACTCGACTAGCACCGGGGAGCTGTTTTTT. The chain combines TRBV6-5 with TRBJ2-2; D may be TRBD2 (6 bases). This CDR3 region has 14 residues. Trimming shortened V by 0 bases and J by 4 bases, and 6 bases separated the two germline ends. The germline CDR1 and CDR2 sequences are MNHEY and SVGAGI.

The chain combines TRBV5-4 with TRBJ2-7, with 12 bases matching TRBD2. V shed 3 bases and J 5 bases; nucleotides not matched to a gene: 3. From germline, CDR1 is SGHNT and CDR2 YYREEE (reference sequence). This CDR3 spans 14 amino acids. CDR3 nucleotide sequence: TGTGCCAGCAGCTCGACTAGCGGGAGCCACGAGCAGTACTTC. The encoded protein is CASSSTSGSHEQYF.

The chain is built from TRBV2 and TRBJ2-7; 7 nucleotides align to TRBD2. Germline V gene lookup returns CDR1 SNHLY and CDR2 FYNNEI. This CDR3 has 15 amino acids. The J segment lost 0 bases and the V segment lost 7 bases, leaving 9 bases of the junction unmatched. CDR3 in amino acids: CASTQRSGGSYEQYF. CDR3 nucleotides: TGTGCCAGCACCCAAAGGTCGGGGGGCTCCTACGAGCAGTACTTC.

V usage is TRBV29-1 and J usage is TRBJ1-4; 8 bases are shared with TRBD1. This CDR3 spans 13 amino acids. Germline CDR1 is SQVTM and CDR2 is ANQGSEA. V trimming: 4 bases; J trimming: 7 bases; junction bases outside the gene matches: 5. The CDR3 DNA follows: TGCAGCGTTGGGCAGGGGGCCGTTGAAAAACTGTTTTTT. Translating gives CSVGQGAVEKLFF. Together with reference TRBV29-1 and TRBJ1-4, the CDR3 gives the full variable domain: SAVISQKPSRDICQRGTSLTIQCQVDSQVTMMFWYRQQPGQSLTLIATANQGSEATYESGFVIDKFPISRPNLTFSTLTVSNMSPEDSSIYLCSVGQGAVEKLFFGSGTQLSVL.

This chain links TRBV27 with TRBJ1-5; 7 nucleotides align to TRBD1. Germline CDR1 reads MNHEY; CDR2 reads SMNVEV (reference sequence). The CDR3 extends over 15 amino acids. The J segment lost 7 bases and the V segment lost 3 bases, leaving 9 bases of the junction unmatched. CDR3 coding DNA: TGTGCCAGCAGTTTCCAAGGGGGCTGGGGACAGCCCCAGCATTTT. Protein: CASSFQGGWGQPQHF.

This clone was seen a few times. This chain joins TRBV6-6 and TRBJ1-1; the match to TRBD1 covers 9 bases. Germline loops: CDR1 MNHNY, CDR2 SVGAGI (reference sequence). J was trimmed by 3 bases and V by 2 bases; bases with no gene match: 4. The CDR3 is made up of 15 amino acids. CDR3 nucleotide sequence: TGTGCCAGCAGTTACGGACGACAGGGGGACACTGAAGCTTTCTTT. Translation gives CASSYGRQGDTEAFF.

The rearrangement joins TRBV5-6 to TRBJ1-5, with a tentative D call TRBD1 (6 bases). From germline, CDR1 is SGHDT and CDR2 YYEEEE. V lost 1 base and J 15 bases, leaving 20 bases between the germline ends. The CDR3 contains 14 residues. CDR3 DNA: TGTGCCAGCAGCTTGAAAAAGGGACACCACGGATGGCATTTT. It codes for CASSLKKGHHGWHF. The full variable domain, rest sourced from reference TRBV5-6 and TRBJ1-5, is DAGVTQSPTHLIKTRGQQVTLRCSPKSGHDTVSWYQQALGQGPQFIFQYYEEEERQRGNFPDRFSGHQFPNYSSELNVNALLLGDSALYLCASSLKKGHHGWHFGDGTRLSIL.

This rearrangement joins TRBV5-1 to TRBJ2-5; D may be TRBD2 (5 bases). Germline CDR1 SGHRS, CDR2 YFSETQ. The V and J ends lost 0 bases and 4 bases respectively, with 13 bases between them. The CDR3 extends over 15 amino acids. The CDR3 protein is CASSLVAGLGETQYF. CDR3 DNA: TGCGCCAGCAGCTTGGTGGCGGGCTTAGGAGAGACCCAGTACTTC.

This clone has only a few counts. This chain connects TRBV6-5 to TRBJ1-2, with 8 bases lining up with TRBD1. After removal of 5 bases from V and 6 bases from J, the junction contained 11 bases not matched to a gene. CDR3 length: 15 amino acids. Germline CDR1 MNHEY, CDR2 SVGAGI. The CDR3 DNA sequence: TGTGCCAGCAGTCGGCGATTGACAGGGGCGGATGGCTACACCTTC. Its protein product is CASSRRLTGADGYTF.

The chain is built from TRBV4-3 and TRBJ2-6; weak D call: TRBD1 (5 bases). The CDR3 is 16 residues long. Germline CDR1 and CDR2: LGHNA and YSLEER. V was trimmed by 3 bases and J by 0 bases, leaving 9 bases between them. The DNA for the CDR3 is TGCGCCAGCAGCCACCCGGACACCTCTGGGGCCAACGTCCTGACTTTC. It yields the protein CASSHPDTSGANVLTF.

This clone has just one count. The chain combines TRBV30 with TRBJ2-1, with D possibly matching TRBD1 (8 bases). Trimming took 2 bases from V and 4 from J, leaving 27 bases between them. The germline V gene encodes CDR1 GTSNPN and CDR2 SVGIG (reference sequence). CDR3 length equals 19 residues. CDR3 region: CAWSPYLNYRGGTYNEQFF. The CDR3 DNA sequence: TGTGCCTGGAGTCCTTACTTAAACTACAGGGGGGGGACTTACAATGAGCAGTTCTTC.

The V and J genes are TRBV7-2 and TRBJ2-5; D gene unclear. The CDR3 length is 12 residues. Trimming took 4 bases from V and 4 from J, leaving 7 bases between them. Germline V CDR1 and CDR2: SGHTA, FQGNSA. In DNA, the CDR3 is TGTGCCAGCAGCTGGCTAGGAGAGACCCAGTACTTC. Translated, it gives CASSWLGETQYF. Drawing the rest from reference TRBV7-2 and TRBJ2-5, the complete variable domain is GAGVSQSPSNKVTEKGKDVELRCDPISGHTALYWYRQSLGQGLEFLIYFQGNSAPDKSGLPSDRFSAERTGGSVSTLTIQRTQQEDSAVYLCASSWLGETQYFGPGTRLLVL.

This chain links TRBV5-1 with TRBJ2-3; D perhaps matches TRBD2 (5 bases). CDR1 SGHRS and CDR2 YFSETQ come from the germline V gene. V was cut by 2 bases and J by 2 bases, with 15 bases left in between. This CDR3 contains 16 residues. In nucleotides, the CDR3 is TGCGCCAGCAGCTTTTCGGCAGCGGCTACCACAGATACGCAGTATTTT. Translation gives CASSFSAAATTDTQYF.

The V call is TRBV7-3, the J call TRBJ2-6, with 13 bases aligning to TRBD2. CDR3 length: 18 residues. Unmatched junction bases numbered 5, after V lost 5 bases and J lost 1 base. The germline V gene has CDR1 SGHTA and CDR2 FQGTGA. CDR3 DNA: TGTGCCAGCAGCCTGGGACTAGCGGGATCATCTGGGGCCAACGTCCTGACTTTC. Protein sequence: CASSLGLAGSSGANVLTF.

Turning to this clone: An end of the junction differs from the germline gene, which may be a read error. The V call is TRBV7-9, the J call TRBJ1-1; unclear D gene. This CDR3 is built from 13 residues. The germline V gene encodes CDR1 SEHNR and CDR2 FQNEAQ (reference sequence). CDR3 region: CSSSLVETSEAFF. In DNA, the CDR3 is TGTTCCAGCAGCTTAGTGGAGACGTCTGAAGCTTTCTTT.

The chain is built from TRBV19 and TRBJ1-1; perhaps TRBD1 as D (6 bases). Germline V gene lookup returns CDR1 LNHDA and CDR2 SQIVND (reference sequence). The CDR3 covers 14 residues. V lost 5 bases, J lost 6 bases, and 16 bases lay in between. The CDR3 DNA sequence: TGTGCCAGTAGTTTAACAGGGTTGGTCGCTGAAGCTTTCTTT. This encodes CASSLTGLVAEAFF.

The V and J genes are TRBV4-2 and TRBJ2-3; D is ambiguous. The CDR3 consists of 13 residues. V lost 2 bases, J lost 1 base, and 4 bases lay in between. Looked up from germline, CDR1 is LGHNA and CDR2 is YNFKEQ. The CDR3 region is CASSQTGTDTQYF. The CDR3 nucleotides read TGTGCCAGCAGCCAAACTGGCACAGATACGCAGTATTTT.

This clone was observed once. V and J are TRBV6-5 and TRBJ2-7; D gene uncertain. Germline lookup yields CDR1 MNHEY and CDR2 SVGAGI. The CDR3 covers 13 residues. Trimming pared 5 bases from V and 6 bases from J, leaving 14 bases between. CDR3 sequence reads: CASSEEQGSEQYV. The DNA for the CDR3 is TGTGCCAGCAGTGAAGAACAAGGAAGCGAGCAGTACGTC.

The genes are TRBV7-8 and TRBJ1-3; possibly TRBD1 for D (6 bases). Per germline, CDR1 SGHVS and CDR2 FQNEAQ. The CDR3 is made up of 15 amino acids. The V gene lost 5 bases and the J gene lost 8 bases, with 19 bases spanning the gap. The CDR3 DNA reads as TGTGCCAGCAGCCCCCGCGCGCGGAACAGGGACACCATATATTTT. Its protein product is CASSPRARNRDTIYF. Full variable domain (missing parts from reference TRBV7-8 and TRBJ1-3): GAGVSQSPRYKVAKRGQDVALRCDPISGHVSLFWYQQALGQGPEFLTYFQNEAQLDKSGLPSDRFFAERPEGSVSTLKIQRTQQEDSAVYLCASSPRARNRDTIYFGEGSWLTVV.

This clone has more than one count but fewer than ten. V and J are TRBV2 and TRBJ1-4; weak D call: TRBD1 (5 bases). V lost 6 bases and J 5 bases, leaving 10 bases between the germline ends. The germline V gene encodes CDR1 SNHLY and CDR2 FYNNEI. The CDR3 is 13 residues long. The CDR3 here is CASRRQLNEKLFF. In DNA, the CDR3 is TGTGCCAGCAGGCGACAGTTAAATGAAAAACTGTTTTTT.